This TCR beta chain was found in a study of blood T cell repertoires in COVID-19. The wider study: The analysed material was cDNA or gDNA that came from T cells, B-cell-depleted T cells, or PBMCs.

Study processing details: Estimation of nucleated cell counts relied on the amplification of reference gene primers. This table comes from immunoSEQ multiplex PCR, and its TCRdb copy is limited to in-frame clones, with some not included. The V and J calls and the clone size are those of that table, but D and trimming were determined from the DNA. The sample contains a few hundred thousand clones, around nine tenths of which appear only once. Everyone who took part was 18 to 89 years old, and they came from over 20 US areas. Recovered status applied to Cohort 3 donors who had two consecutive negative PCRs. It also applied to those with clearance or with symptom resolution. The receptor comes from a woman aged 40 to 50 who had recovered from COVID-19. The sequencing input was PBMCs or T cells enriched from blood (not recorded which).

CDR3 amino acids: CASRGGENTEAFF. As DNA, the CDR3 is TGTGCCAGCAGAGGGGGCGAGAACACTGAAGCTTTCTTT. The gene calls are TRBV6-4 and TRBJ1-1; TRBD1 matches 7 bases. V was pared by 6 bases and J by 1 base, with 2 bases of the junction left unmatched. Germline CDR1 and CDR2: MRHNA and SNTAGT. The CDR3 is made up of 13 amino acids.